What follows is one T cell receptor beta chain and its context. This record comes from a study of early T cells in non-severe SARS-CoV-2 infection. The CDR3 is 13 amino acids. The V end lost 1 base, the J end lost 1 base, and 7 bases lay between the germline ends. Germline CDR1 is SQVTM and CDR2 is ANQGSEA. Individual cDNA molecules received unique molecular identifiers during library preparation. TCRdb redid the calling of the 5' RACE reads with MiXCR, one entry per CDR3 protein. This table has more than 45,000 distinct CDR3 sequences, 9.5% to 15% appearing once. This TCR was recovered from an adult who was a healthcare worker with PCR-confirmed SARS-CoV-2 infection or an uninfected control (not recorded which). J is TRBJ2-5 and V is TRBV29-1; D is undetermined. The sample was whole blood. As DNA, the CDR3 is TGCAGCGTTGAAGGTGCCGCCCAAGAGACCCAGTACTTC. This translates into CSVEGAAQETQYF.